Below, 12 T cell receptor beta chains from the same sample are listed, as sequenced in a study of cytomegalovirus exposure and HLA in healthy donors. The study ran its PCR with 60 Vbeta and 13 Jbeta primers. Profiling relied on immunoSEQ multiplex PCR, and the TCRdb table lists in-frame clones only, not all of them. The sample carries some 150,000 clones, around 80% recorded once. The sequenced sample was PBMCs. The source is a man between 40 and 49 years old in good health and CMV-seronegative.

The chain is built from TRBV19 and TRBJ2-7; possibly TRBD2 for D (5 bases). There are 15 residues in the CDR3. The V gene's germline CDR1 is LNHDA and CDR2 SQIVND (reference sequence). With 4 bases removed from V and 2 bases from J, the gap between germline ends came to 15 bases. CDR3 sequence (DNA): TGTGCCAGTAGTACGGACGGGGATCCGACCTACGAGCAGTACTTC. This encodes CASSTDGDPTYEQYF. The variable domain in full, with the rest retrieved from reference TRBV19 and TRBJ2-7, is DGGITQSPKYLFRKEGQNVTLSCEQNLNHDAMYWYRQDPGQGLRLIYYSQIVNDFQKGDIAEGYSVSREKKESFPLTVTSAQKNPTAFYLCASSTDGDPTYEQYFGPGTRLTVT.

DNA of the CDR3: TGTGCCAGCAGTGCCCGTCAGGAGCAGTTCTTC. Translating it yields CASSARQEQFF. The V call is TRBV2, the J call TRBJ2-1; D gene uncertain. Germline CDR1 and CDR2: SNHLY and FYNNEI. The V and J ends lost 4 bases and 10 bases respectively, with 8 bases between them. CDR3 length: 11 residues.

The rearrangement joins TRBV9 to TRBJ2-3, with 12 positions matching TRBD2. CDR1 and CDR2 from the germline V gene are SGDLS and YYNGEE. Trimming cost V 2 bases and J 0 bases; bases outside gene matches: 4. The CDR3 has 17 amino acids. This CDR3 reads CASSVSSGRGSTDTQYF. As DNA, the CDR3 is TGTGCCAGCAGCGTTTCTAGCGGGAGGGGTAGCACAGATACGCAGTATTTT.

CDR3 sequence (DNA): TGTGCCAGCAGTTCGGGTTGGGACAGGAGTTTCTATGGCTACACCTTC. Its protein is CASSSGWDRSFYGYTF. This chain links TRBV6-4 with TRBJ1-2, with 8 nucleotides matching TRBD1. Germline V CDR1 and CDR2: MRHNA, SNTAGT. This CDR3 region has 16 residues. V trimming: 5 bases; J trimming: 4 bases; junction bases outside the gene matches: 12.

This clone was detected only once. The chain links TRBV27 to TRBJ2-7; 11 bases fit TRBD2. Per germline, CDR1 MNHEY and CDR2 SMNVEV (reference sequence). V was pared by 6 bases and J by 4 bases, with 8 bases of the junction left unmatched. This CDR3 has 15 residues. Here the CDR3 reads CASRERLAGPYEQYF. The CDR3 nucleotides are TGTGCCAGCAGAGAGAGACTAGCGGGACCGTACGAGCAGTACTTC.

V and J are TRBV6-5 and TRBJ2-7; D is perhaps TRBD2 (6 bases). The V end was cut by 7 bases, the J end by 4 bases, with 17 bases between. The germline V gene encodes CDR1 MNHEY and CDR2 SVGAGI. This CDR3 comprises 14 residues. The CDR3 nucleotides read TGTGCCAGCACCCCGCCGGGGAGGCCATACGAGCAGTACTTC. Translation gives CASTPPGRPYEQYF.

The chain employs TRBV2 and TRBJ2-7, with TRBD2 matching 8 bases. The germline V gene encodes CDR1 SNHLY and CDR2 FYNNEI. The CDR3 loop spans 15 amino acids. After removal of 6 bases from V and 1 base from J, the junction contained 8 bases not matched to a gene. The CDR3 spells CASRGGSGNSYEQYF. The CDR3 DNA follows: TGTGCCAGCAGGGGGGGTAGCGGGAATTCCTACGAGCAGTACTTC.

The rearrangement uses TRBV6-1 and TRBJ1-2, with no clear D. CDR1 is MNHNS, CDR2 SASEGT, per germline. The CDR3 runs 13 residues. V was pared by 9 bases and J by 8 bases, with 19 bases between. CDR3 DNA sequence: TGTGCCAGTCGAGGGCCGCTCTTCAGGGGCTACACCTTC. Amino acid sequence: CASRGPLFRGYTF.

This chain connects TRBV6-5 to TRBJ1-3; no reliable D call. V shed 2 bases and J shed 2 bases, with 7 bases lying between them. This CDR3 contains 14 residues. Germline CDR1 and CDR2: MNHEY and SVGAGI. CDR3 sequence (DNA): TGTGCCAGCAGTTACGCGGGGACTGGAAACACCATATATTTT. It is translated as CASSYAGTGNTIYF.

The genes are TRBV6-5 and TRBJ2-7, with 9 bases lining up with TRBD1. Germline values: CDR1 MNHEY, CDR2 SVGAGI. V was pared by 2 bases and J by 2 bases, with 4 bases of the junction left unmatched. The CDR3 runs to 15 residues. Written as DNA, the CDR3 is TGTGCCAGCAGTTACACATGGACAGGGGCCTACGAGCAGTACTTC. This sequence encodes CASSYTWTGAYEQYF.

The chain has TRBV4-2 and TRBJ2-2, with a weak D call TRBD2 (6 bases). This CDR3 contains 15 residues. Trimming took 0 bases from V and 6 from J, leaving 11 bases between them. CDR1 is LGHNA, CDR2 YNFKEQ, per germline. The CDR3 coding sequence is TGTGCCAGCAGCCAAGAGTCGGGAGATGCCGGGGAGCTGTTTTTT. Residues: CASSQESGDAGELFF.

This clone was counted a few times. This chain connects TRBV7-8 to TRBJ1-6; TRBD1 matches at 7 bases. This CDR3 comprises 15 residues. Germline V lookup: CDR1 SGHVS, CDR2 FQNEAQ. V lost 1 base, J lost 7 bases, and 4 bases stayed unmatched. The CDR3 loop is CASSLVGTENSPLHF. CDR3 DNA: TGTGCCAGCAGCTTAGTAGGGACAGAAAATTCACCCCTCCACTTT.